This TCR beta chain appears in the sequencing data of a study of T cells in Graves' hyperthyroidism and ophthalmopathy. This clonotype was counted at least ten times. Its antigen is currently unknown. Per germline, CDR1 MDHEN and CDR2 SYDVKM. The CDR3 length is 17 residues. V gave up 7 bases and J gave up 6 bases; unmatched junction bases: 20. Study observations and caveats: Ophthalmopathy and stable hyperthyroidism were told apart by a 13 V-J model. Most thyroid clonotypes that were expanded above 0.001 also turned up in blood.

Uncontrolled infection, other autoimmune disease, pregnancy or lactation barred patients from enrollment. There were TCR beta CDR3 regions amplified from RNA transcripts. A set of HTBI primers served as the primers for a first-round RT-PCR of the TCR CDR3. TCRdb reprocessed the multiplex PCR reads with MiXCR, giving one entry per CDR3 protein. The table lists approximately 490,000 distinct CDR3 sequences, about 20% of them singletons. The sequence derives from a woman aged 70 to 79 with Graves' ophthalmopathy. The J gene is TRBJ2-5, the V gene TRBV28; 7 nucleotides line up with TRBD1. The sequenced material came from blood. CDR3 in amino acids: CASTSPTGLGLGQTQYF. The CDR3 coding sequence is TGTGCCAGCACGTCCCCGACAGGGTTAGGGCTGGGGCAGACCCAGTACTTC.